A selection of T cell receptor beta chains follows, all from one sample in a study of OX40 agonist ivuxolimab in advanced cancers. Only in-frame clones appear in the TCRdb table, and some are missing; sequencing was by immunoSEQ multiplex PCR. The repertoire holds roughly 35,000 clones, with around 92% as singletons. This specimen consisted of CD4+ or CD8+ T cells sorted from blood, obtained in a trial of the OX40 agonist ivuxolimab. The receptors come from an adult with an advanced solid tumor such as melanoma, head and neck, liver or kidney cancer. CDR3s leave out the opening cysteine and the closing phenylalanine or tryptophan.

J	V	CDR3
TRBJ2-7	TRBV29-1	SALRPGGYEQY
TRBJ2-7	TRBV28	ASRRDSSYEQY
TRBJ1-2	TRBV2	ASSESPTDNYGYT
TRBJ1-5	TRBV5-1	ASSFTGDKPQH
TRBJ1-1	TRBV2	ASSERYRYTEAF
TRBJ1-1	TRBV4-1	ASSLREGTEAF
TRBJ1-5	TRBV6-5	ASSYTGQNQPQH
TRBJ2-7	TRBV5-6	ASSHGLAGSYEQY
TRBJ2-1	TRBV7-6	ASTGTSAHNEQF
TRBJ2-7	TRBV7-9	ASSPSGGSYEQY
TRBJ1-2	TRBV28	ASSPGPADGYT
TRBJ2-1	TRBV11-2	ASTPWGGLHEQF
TRBJ1-1	TRBV7-2	ASSPIRNTEAF
TRBJ2-7	TRBV28	ASSFGQGRTPYEQY
TRBJ2-7	TRBV29-1	SVEGGGHYEQY
TRBJ2-1	TRBV19	ASSIARANEQF
TRBJ1-6	TRBV4-1	ASSQEVGLRVSPLH
TRBJ2-2	TRBV5-4	ASSPAGGGELF
TRBJ2-7	TRBV4-3	ASSQRTESYEQY
TRBJ2-1	TRBV19	ASSDGDEQF
TRBJ2-2	TRBV7-6	ASSPLSGNTGELF
TRBJ2-7	TRBV7-9	ASSLSGQFYEQY
TRBJ1-2	TRBV27	ASSFGREYGYT
TRBJ2-7	TRBV7-2	ASSSTGFHEQY
TRBJ2-1	TRBV7-8	ACLAGGSYNEQF
TRBJ2-1	TRBV11-2	ASSLAPLGLYNEQF
TRBJ1-2	TRBV9	ASSVADRTGYGYT
TRBJ2-7	TRBV6-5	ASSLPDISYEQY
TRBJ1-2	TRBV2	ASLHSPDGNYGYT
TRBJ1-2	TRBV5-6	ASSAGHTDYGYT
TRBJ2-7	TRBV6-1	ASSELGTSYEQY
TRBJ2-7	TRBV27	ASSITGGTLTYEQY
TRBJ2-7	TRBV7-8	ASSLAWGQESSYEQY
TRBJ2-7	TRBV27	ASSYTGAGEQY
TRBJ2-7	TRBV27	ATSRDGSYEQY
TRBJ2-7	TRBV4-3	ASSQEARTSEQY
TRBJ2-7	TRBV27	ASSLFPSGSYEQY
TRBJ2-1	TRBV9	ASSAGWAEQF
TRBJ1-4	TRBV6-5	ASSYNLGGKLF
TRBJ2-6	TRBV19	ASSIGGANVLT
TRBJ1-3	TRBV7-2	ASSLDGTSGNTIY
TRBJ2-2	TRBV7-9	ASSRWEVAGTGELF
TRBJ1-5	TRBV5-8	ASSFGIGVSNQPQH
TRBJ2-7	TRBV4-1	ASSHRQASYEQY
TRBJ1-1	TRBV6-1	ASSEVLGDGNTEAF